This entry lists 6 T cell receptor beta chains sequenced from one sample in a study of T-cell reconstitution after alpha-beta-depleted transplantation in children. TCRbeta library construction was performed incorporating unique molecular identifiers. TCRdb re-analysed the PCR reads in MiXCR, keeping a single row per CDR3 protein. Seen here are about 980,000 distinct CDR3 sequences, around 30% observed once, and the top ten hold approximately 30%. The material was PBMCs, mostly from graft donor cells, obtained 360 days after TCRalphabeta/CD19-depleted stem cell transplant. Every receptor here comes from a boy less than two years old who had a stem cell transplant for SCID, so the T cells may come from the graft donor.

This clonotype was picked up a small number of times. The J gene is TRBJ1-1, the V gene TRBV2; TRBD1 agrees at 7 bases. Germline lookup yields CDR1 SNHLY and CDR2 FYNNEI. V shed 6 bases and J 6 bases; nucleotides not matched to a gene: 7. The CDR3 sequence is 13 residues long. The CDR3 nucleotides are TGTGCCAGCAGCCCACAGGGGTGGGCTGAAGCTTTCTTT. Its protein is CASSPQGWAEAFF. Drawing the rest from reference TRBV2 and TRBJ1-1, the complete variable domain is EPEVTQTPSHQVTQMGQEVILRCVPISNHLYFYWYRQILGQKVEFLVSFYNNEISEKSEIFDDQFSVERPDGSNFTLKIRSTKLEDSAMYFCASSPQGWAEAFFGQGTRLTVV.

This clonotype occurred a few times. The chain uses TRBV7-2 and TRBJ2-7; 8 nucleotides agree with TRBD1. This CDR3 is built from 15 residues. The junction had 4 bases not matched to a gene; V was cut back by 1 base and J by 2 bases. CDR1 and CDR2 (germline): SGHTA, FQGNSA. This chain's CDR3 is CASSLEQGAAYEQYF. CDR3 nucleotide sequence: TGTGCCAGCAGCTTAGAGCAGGGGGCGGCCTACGAGCAGTACTTC.

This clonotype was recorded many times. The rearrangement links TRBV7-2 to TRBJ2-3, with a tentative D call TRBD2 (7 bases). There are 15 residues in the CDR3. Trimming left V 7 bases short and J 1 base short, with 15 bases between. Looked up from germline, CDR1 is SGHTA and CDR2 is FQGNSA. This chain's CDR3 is CASTEAGARTDTQYF. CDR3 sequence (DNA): TGTGCCAGCACGGAGGCGGGGGCCCGCACAGATACGCAGTATTTT.

The CDR3 here is CASSEVWGNNQPQHF. The CDR3 nucleotides are TGTGCCAGCAGTGAAGTATGGGGGAACAATCAGCCCCAGCATTTT. This sequence joins TRBV6-1 and TRBJ1-5; perhaps TRBD1 as D (5 bases). Trimming pared 1 base from V and 3 bases from J, leaving 10 bases between. CDR1 MNHNS and CDR2 SASEGT come from the germline V gene. This CDR3 has 15 amino acids.

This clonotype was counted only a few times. The CDR3 DNA follows: TGTGCCAGCAGGTACCTAAACACTGAAGCTTTCTTT. Translating it yields CASRYLNTEAFF. The chain links TRBV6-2 or TRBV6-3 to TRBJ1-1; D is ambiguous. Trimming took 6 bases from V and 2 from J, leaving 7 bases between them. The CDR3 length is 12 residues. Germline lookup yields CDR1 MNHEY and CDR2 SVGEGT.

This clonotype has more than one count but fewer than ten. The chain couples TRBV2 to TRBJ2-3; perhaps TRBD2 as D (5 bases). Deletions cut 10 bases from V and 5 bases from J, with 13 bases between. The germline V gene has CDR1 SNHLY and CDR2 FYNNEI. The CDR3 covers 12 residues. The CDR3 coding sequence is TGTGCCACCCAGGCCGGGGTAGATACGCAGTATTTT. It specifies CATQAGVDTQYF.